Each of the 32 T cell receptor beta chains below was sequenced from the same sample in a study of T cell responses to AZD1222 COVID-19 vaccine (dated by TCRdb to the early 2020s). Library construction relied on the immunoSEQ multiplex PCR assay. TCRdb retrieved this table from immuneACCESS and kept in-frame rearrangements only. Not all clones are present; in checked studies, unresolved V genes account for under half, and no reason is known for the remainder. Across this sample there are about 150,000 clones, with roughly 93% seen only once. The biggest ten clones account for less than 2% of the sample. The intended sense of this specimen's time point label: about 28 days (+/-7) after the second vaccine dose. This specimen was peripheral blood, taken 28 days after the second AZD1222 dose. The receptors stem from an adult who received the AZD1222 COVID-19 vaccine.

The CDR3 protein is CASSRDSLNTEAFF. As DNA, the CDR3 is TGCGCCAGCAGTCGGGACAGCCTGAACACTGAAGCTTTCTTT. This chain links TRBV10-1 with TRBJ1-1; 7 bases fit TRBD1. Germline CDR1 is WNHNN and CDR2 is SYGVQD (reference sequence). J gave up 0 bases and V 5 bases, and 3 bases lay outside the gene matches. This CDR3 has 14 amino acids.

The V gene is TRBV27, the J gene TRBJ2-2; no reliable D call. This CDR3 has 12 amino acids. CDR1 is MNHEY, CDR2 SMNVEV, per germline (reference sequence). The V gene lost 3 bases and the J gene lost 6 bases, with 5 bases spanning the gap. The DNA for the CDR3 is TGTGCCAGCAGTTTCCTCCCCGGGGAGCTGTTTTTT. It encodes CASSFLPGELFF.

This chain uses TRBV3-1 (or the pseudogene TRBV3-2) with TRBJ2-1, with TRBD2 identical over 9 bases. This CDR3 is built from 16 residues. V lost 1 base and J lost 8; bases outside the gene matches: 9. Germline values: CDR1 LGHDT, CDR2 YNNKEL (reference sequence). CDR3: CASSQVAGGPFYEQFF. For the CDR3, the DNA is TGTGCCAGCAGCCAAGTGGCGGGGGGGCCTTTCTATGAGCAGTTCTTC.

The chain couples TRBV2 to TRBJ1-5; D is uncertain. This CDR3 is built from 15 residues. V lost 4 bases and J lost 5, with 15 bases in between. The germline V gene has CDR1 SNHLY and CDR2 FYNNEI. CDR3 DNA sequence: TGTGCCAGCAGTGTTTCGGGATTTGGGGATCAGCCCCAGCATTTT. It specifies CASSVSGFGDQPQHF.

This chain joins TRBV5-1 and TRBJ1-2; D is undetermined. Deletions cut 4 bases from V and 6 bases from J, with 13 bases between. Germline V lookup: CDR1 SGHRS, CDR2 YFSETQ. The CDR3 is made up of 13 amino acids. As DNA, the CDR3 is TGCGCCAGCAGCCCTACAGACCCCCATGGCTACACCTTC. Encoded protein: CASSPTDPHGYTF.

V and J are TRBV6-1 and TRBJ2-7, with TRBD1 matching over 7 bases. This CDR3 is 14 amino acids long. V was pared by 1 base and J by 0 bases, with 0 bases of the junction left unmatched. Germline assignment: CDR1 MNHNS and CDR2 SASEGT. This CDR3 is CASSEGDSSYEQYF. The CDR3 bases are TGTGCCAGCAGTGAAGGGGACAGCTCCTACGAGCAGTACTTC.

The chain is built from TRBV6-4 and TRBJ2-3; D assignment may be TRBD1 or TRBD2 (5 bases each). CDR3 length: 15 residues. V lost 2 bases, J lost 4 bases, and 13 bases lay in between. The germline CDR1 and CDR2 sequences are MRHNA and SNTAGT. Written as DNA, the CDR3 is TGTGCCAGCAGTGACAACTCCGGGGACGCAGATACGCAGTATTTT. Translation gives CASSDNSGDADTQYF.

Worth noting for this clone: At one end, the junction sequence differs from germline, possibly due to a read error. The rearrangement links TRBV14 to TRBJ1-1; 7 bases are a match to TRBD1. This CDR3 has 15 residues. Per the germline V gene, CDR1 is SGHDN and CDR2 is FVKESK. The CDR3 region is CASSISRGTNAEAFF. The DNA of the CDR3 is TGTGCCAGCAGTATCAGCAGGGGGACGAACGCTGAAGCTTTCTTT.

The J gene is TRBJ1-5, the V gene TRBV12-5, with a weak D call TRBD1 (6 bases). Germline lookup yields CDR1 LGHNT and CDR2 FRNRAP. V lost 6 bases and J 4 bases, leaving 13 bases between the germline ends. The CDR3 totals 14 residues. Written as DNA, the CDR3 is TGTGCTAGTGGGCCCGGGCAGGGGAATCAGCCCCAGCATTTT. It encodes CASGPGQGNQPQHF.

The gene calls are TRBV2 and TRBJ1-1; D is ambiguous. The CDR3 spans 13 residues. V shed 3 bases and J shed 8 bases, with 13 bases lying between them. Germline values: CDR1 SNHLY, CDR2 FYNNEI. CDR3 loop: CASSDIIAPEAFF. The CDR3 DNA reads as TGTGCCAGCAGTGACATAATCGCCCCGGAAGCTTTCTTT.

The chain has TRBV30 and TRBJ2-1; TRBD2 might be the D (6 bases). The CDR3 sequence is 16 residues long. CDR1 and CDR2 from the germline V gene are GTSNPN and SVGIG (reference sequence). The V end lost 4 bases, the J end lost 5 bases, and 21 bases lay between the germline ends. In DNA, the CDR3 is TGTGCCTGGACTCGGGACTTTTCCAATTTCAACAATGAGCAGTTCTTC. It specifies CAWTRDFSNFNNEQFF.

This rearrangement joins TRBV11-2 to TRBJ2-7; TRBD2 matches 7 bases. Germline V CDR1 and CDR2: SGHAT, FQNNGV. The V and J ends lost 3 bases and 3 bases, in that order; junction bases with no gene match: 8. The CDR3 consists of 15 residues. This chain's CDR3 is CASSFSSTGGYEQYF. In DNA, the CDR3 is TGTGCCAGCAGCTTTTCTTCGACGGGGGGCTACGAGCAGTACTTC.

V and J are TRBV5-1 and TRBJ2-7; 8 bases align to TRBD2. The junction had 7 bases not matched to a gene; V was cut back by 0 bases and J by 2 bases. CDR1 SGHRS and CDR2 YFSETQ come from the germline V gene. The CDR3 sequence is 16 residues long. The chain's CDR3 is CASSLDPGTRTYEQYF. In nucleotides, the CDR3 is TGCGCCAGCAGCTTGGATCCGGGGACTAGAACCTACGAGCAGTACTTC.

The V gene is TRBV24-1, the J gene TRBJ2-1, with 9 bases identical to TRBD2. This CDR3 region has 16 residues. V lost 2 bases to trimming and J lost 2 bases; unmatched junction nucleotides: 3. Germline lookup yields CDR1 KGHDR and CDR2 SFDVKD. CDR3 bases: TGTGCCACCAGTGATTCCTCTAGCGGGGCCTACAATGAGCAGTTCTTC. Amino acid sequence: CATSDSSSGAYNEQFF.

V gene TRBV6-5 combines with J gene TRBJ2-1, with a possible D match to TRBD1 (5 bases). The V gene's germline CDR1 is MNHEY and CDR2 SVGAGI. Trimming took 0 bases from V and 7 from J, leaving 13 bases between them. The CDR3 extends over 15 amino acids. The CDR3 reads CASSYSGQTVNEQFF. The CDR3 DNA reads TGTGCCAGCAGTTACTCGGGCCAGACAGTGAATGAGCAGTTCTTC.

V and J are TRBV27 and TRBJ2-5, with TRBD2 identical over 7 bases. This CDR3 contains 14 residues. The ends lost 5 bases at V and 5 bases at J; junction bases unmatched: 8. The V gene's germline CDR1 is MNHEY and CDR2 SMNVEV (reference sequence). The CDR3 is CASSPWTRRETQYF. The CDR3 nucleotides read TGTGCCAGCAGTCCTTGGACTAGACGGGAGACCCAGTACTTC.

The chain has TRBV4-2 and TRBJ1-6; 7 bases fit TRBD1. The junction had 4 bases not matched to a gene; V was cut back by 0 bases and J by 8 bases. This CDR3 has 15 amino acids. Germline values: CDR1 LGHNA, CDR2 YNFKEQ. The CDR3 loop is CASSQDGTGDSPLHF. In nucleotides, the CDR3 is TGTGCCAGCAGCCAAGATGGAACAGGGGATTCACCCCTCCACTTT.

V usage is TRBV11-1 and J usage is TRBJ2-1; the match to TRBD2 covers 8 bases. CDR1 is SGHAT, CDR2 FQDESV, per germline (reference sequence). With V trimmed by 3 bases and J by 2 bases, 3 bases remained unmatched. This CDR3 has 15 amino acids. The CDR3 protein is CASSLRRGAYNEQFF. The CDR3 DNA follows: TGTGCCAGCAGCTTGAGGCGGGGGGCCTACAATGAGCAGTTCTTC.

This rearrangement joins TRBV6-5 to TRBJ2-1; TRBD2 matches at 7 bases. V lost 0 bases, J lost 3 bases, and 5 bases stayed unmatched. Germline CDR1 and CDR2: MNHEY and SVGAGI. This CDR3 contains 16 residues. CDR3 in DNA: TGTGCCAGCAGTTACTCGCCTAGCGGACTCTACAATGAGCAGTTCTTC. It codes for CASSYSPSGLYNEQFF.

The chain couples TRBV6-5 to TRBJ1-1, with TRBD1 as a possible D gene (6 bases). CDR1 and CDR2 (germline): MNHEY, SVGAGI. The CDR3 contains 12 residues. V lost 2 bases to trimming and J lost 12 bases, with 13 bases between them. The CDR3 protein is CASSYPGTTSFF. The DNA for the CDR3 is TGTGCCAGCAGTTACCCCGGGACAACGTCTTTCTTT.

The chain employs TRBV12-3 or TRBV12-4 and TRBJ1-4; a weak D match, TRBD1 (6 bases). The CDR3 covers 11 residues. V lost 5 bases and J lost 13, with 11 bases in between. CDR3 residues: CASSDGTRLFF. The CDR3 DNA sequence: TGTGCCAGCAGTGACGGGACAAGACTGTTTTTT.

The chain recombines TRBV4-2 with TRBJ2-7; no definite D call. Germline CDR1 and CDR2: LGHNA and YNFKEQ. V lost 0 bases to trimming and J lost 5 bases, with 11 bases between them. There are 14 residues in the CDR3. CDR3 region: CASSQEAGYNEQYF. The DNA of the CDR3 is TGTGCCAGCAGCCAAGAGGCCGGGTATAACGAGCAGTACTTC.

The chain carries TRBV6-2 or TRBV6-3 and TRBJ1-1; weak D call: TRBD1 (5 bases). V was pared by 5 bases and J by 0 bases, with 10 bases between. This CDR3 has 14 residues. Germline loops: CDR1 MNHEY, CDR2 SVGEGT. The CDR3 loop is CASSTQGLNTEAFF. The CDR3 DNA reads TGTGCCAGCAGTACCCAGGGCCTGAACACTGAAGCTTTCTTT.

The chain combines TRBV19 with TRBJ1-1; D remains ambiguous. The germline V gene has CDR1 LNHDA and CDR2 SQIVND (reference sequence). Deletions cut 3 bases from V and 2 bases from J, with 13 bases between. The CDR3 has 15 amino acids. CDR3 bases: TGTGCCAGTAGTATCAGGCAGGCCCTCAACACTGAAGCTTTCTTT. Protein product: CASSIRQALNTEAFF.

This clone was found once. V gene TRBV2 combines with J gene TRBJ1-5; D remains ambiguous. The V end was cut by 3 bases, the J end by 0 bases, with 9 bases between. Germline-derived CDR1 and CDR2 are SNHLY and FYNNEI. The CDR3 loop spans 15 amino acids. The CDR3 region is CASSERQDSNQPQHF. CDR3 sequence (DNA): TGTGCCAGCAGTGAGAGACAAGATAGCAATCAGCCCCAGCATTTT.

The rearrangement uses TRBV12-3 or TRBV12-4 and TRBJ2-3; maybe TRBD2 (6 bases). The CDR3 runs 12 residues. V dropped 6 bases and J dropped 4 bases, with 8 bases sitting between them. The CDR3 reads CASRRRADTQYF. The CDR3 bases are TGTGCCAGCAGGCGGAGGGCAGATACGCAGTATTTT.

V gene TRBV11-2 combines with J gene TRBJ1-1, with D hard to call. Trimming took 5 bases from V and 7 from J, leaving 11 bases between them. The CDR3 spans 12 residues. Germline V CDR1 and CDR2: SGHAT, FQNNGV. In DNA, the CDR3 is TGTGCCAGCAGCCAACTAGGCCGTGAAGCTTTCTTT. This codes for CASSQLGREAFF. Complete variable domain (other parts from reference TRBV11-2 and TRBJ1-1): EAGVAQSPRYKIIEKRQSVAFWCNPISGHATLYWYQQILGQGPKLLIQFQNNGVVDDSQLPKDRFSAERLKGVDSTLKIQPAKLEDSAVYLCASSQLGREAFFGQGTRLTVV.

The chain links TRBV6-5 to TRBJ1-1; TRBD1 matches 7 bases. V lost 5 bases and J lost 7; bases outside the gene matches: 10. The CDR3 sequence is 14 residues long. Germline CDR1 reads MNHEY; CDR2 reads SVGAGI. CDR3 protein: CASSNYRGEGEAFF. The DNA of the CDR3 is TGTGCCAGCAGTAACTACAGGGGTGAGGGTGAAGCTTTCTTT.

The chain is built from TRBV11-3 and TRBJ1-1; no definite D call. This CDR3 is built from 13 residues. Germline V CDR1 and CDR2: SGHNT, YENEEA. Trimming took off 2 bases at V and 0 bases at J, with 4 bases between the two ends. The CDR3 here is CASSLKLNTEAFF. In nucleotides, the CDR3 is TGTGCCAGCAGCTTAAAGCTGAACACTGAAGCTTTCTTT.

The CDR3 is CASSQGQPSSGNTIYF. CDR3 nucleotides: TGTGCCAGCTCACAGGGACAGCCGAGCTCTGGAAACACCATATATTTT. The rearrangement links TRBV18 to TRBJ1-3; 7 positions match TRBD1. The germline V gene encodes CDR1 KGHSH and CDR2 LQKENI. The CDR3 has 16 residues. Germline trimming cut 4 bases from V and 0 bases from J; bases unmatched to any gene: 6. Looking up the rest from reference TRBV18 and TRBJ1-3 gives the full variable domain: NAGVMQNPRHLVRRRGQEARLRCSPMKGHSHVYWYRQLPEEGLKFMVYLQKENIIDESGMPKERFSAEFPKEGPSILRIQQVVRGDSAAYFCASSQGQPSSGNTIYFGEGSWLTVV.

V gene TRBV6-5 combines with J gene TRBJ1-6; D unresolved. The ends were cut back, 6 bases at V and 1 base at J, with 10 bases in the middle. The CDR3 spans 15 residues. From germline, CDR1 is MNHEY and CDR2 SVGAGI. CDR3 DNA sequence: TGTGCCAGCAGCCCACCTTTGTCCTATAATTCACCCCTCCACTTT. Translating gives CASSPPLSYNSPLHF.

This clone was counted a few times. The gene calls are TRBV4-1 and TRBJ2-7; no definite D call. This CDR3 is 14 amino acids long. The ends were cut back, 0 bases at V and 4 bases at J, with 10 bases in the middle. Per the germline V gene, CDR1 is MGHRA and CDR2 is YSYEKL. For the CDR3, the DNA is TGCGCCAGCAGCCAAGAGCAGAGCGCTTACGAGCAGTACTTC. The encoded protein is CASSQEQSAYEQYF.